This entry describes one T cell receptor (beta chain). This record comes from a study of T cells after yellow fever vaccination. Study information: Where fractions had low cell numbers, libraries were prepared from them with the SMART-Seq v4 Ultra Low Input RNA kit.

TCRdb itself ran the 5' RACE reads through MiXCR, one entry per CDR3 protein. The table has about 110,000 distinct CDR3 sequences, under 9% seen once. The sequencing here drew on CD8+ T cells sorted from PBMCs, taken 45 days after the yellow fever booster vaccination. This receptor was taken from a man aged 30 to 45 who received the YFV17D yellow fever vaccine.

CDR3 coding DNA: TGCAGTGCTAGAGCTACTAGCGGGAGCTCCTACAATGAGCAGTTCTTC. Amino acid sequence: CSARATSGSSYNEQFF. V and J are TRBV20-1 and TRBJ2-1; 11 nucleotides align to TRBD2. CDR1 and CDR2 from the germline V gene are DFQATT and SNEGSKA (reference sequence). Trimming at V came to 1 base and at J to 0 bases, leaving 2 bases not matched to a gene. The CDR3 is 16 amino acids.